Listed here are 19 T cell receptor beta chains from one sample, sequenced in a study of shared T cell receptors in the human thymus. Produced via immunoSEQ multiplex PCR; TCRdb's table is partial and in-frame only. In the table there are about 730,000 clones, approximately 85% of which are singletons. These data also formed part of another study, on human thymus T cells.

Sequencing was performed on thymocytes. These receptors all come from a girl under two years old with a congenital heart defect.

The rearrangement links TRBV5-1 to TRBJ2-7, with 7 bases aligning to TRBD2. The CDR3 runs to 15 residues. Germline-derived CDR1 and CDR2 are SGHRS and YFSETQ. Trimming took 0 bases from V and 0 from J; bases not matched to a gene: 3. The CDR3 loop reads CASSLGAGSSYEQYF. In DNA form, the CDR3 reads TGCGCCAGCAGCTTGGGAGCGGGGAGCTCCTACGAGCAGTACTTC.

The chain is built from TRBV5-4 and TRBJ1-2; TRBD1 agrees at 11 bases. The V gene's germline CDR1 is SGHNT and CDR2 YYREEE (reference sequence). With 4 bases clipped from V and 8 bases from J, the junction kept 7 bases outside the gene matches. The CDR3 is 14 amino acids. The DNA of the CDR3 is TGTGCCAGCAGCCAGGGGACAGGGGGTCAGGGCTACACCTTC. It is translated as CASSQGTGGQGYTF. Based on the CDR3 plus reference TRBV5-4 and TRBJ1-2, the full variable domain is ETGVTQSPTHLIKTRGQQVTLRCSSQSGHNTVSWYQQALGQGPQFIFQYYREEENGRGNFPPRFSGLQFPNYSSELNVNALELDDSALYLCASSQGTGGQGYTFGSGTRLTVV.

This clone appeared a few times. V is TRBV4-3 and J is TRBJ1-4, with TRBD1 as a possible D gene (6 bases). The V end was cut by 1 base, the J end by 4 bases, with 13 bases between. This CDR3 has 16 residues. The germline V gene encodes CDR1 LGHNA and CDR2 YSLEER. The CDR3 DNA reads as TGCGCCAGCAGCCAAGCAAGGGGGATCTTTAATGAAAAACTGTTTTTT. Translated: CASSQARGIFNEKLFF.

This clone turned up a few times. V gene TRBV5-1 combines with J gene TRBJ2-4, with D possibly being TRBD1 (6 bases). V was shortened by 1 base and J by 8 bases, with 13 bases between the two germline ends. The CDR3 sequence is 14 residues long. Germline CDR1 SGHRS, CDR2 YFSETQ. Written as DNA, the CDR3 is TGCGCCAGCAGCTTGTCAGGGGAAGATGACATTCAGTACTTC. Translating gives CASSLSGEDDIQYF.

The V gene is TRBV30, the J gene TRBJ1-2; D unresolved. Germline values: CDR1 GTSNPN, CDR2 SVGIG (reference sequence). CDR3 length: 15 amino acids. V was pared by 4 bases and J by 4 bases, with 19 bases between. CDR3 region: CAWNFQARSLYGYTF. The CDR3 bases are TGTGCCTGGAACTTCCAGGCGCGAAGCCTCTATGGCTACACCTTC.

The V and J genes are TRBV4-1 and TRBJ2-7, with TRBD1 identical over 12 bases. The ends lost 5 bases at V and 2 bases at J; junction bases unmatched: 22. Germline lookup yields CDR1 MGHRA and CDR2 YSYEKL. The CDR3 totals 21 residues. CDR3: CASSSSLARDRGRLSTYEQYF. The CDR3 nucleotides are TGCGCCAGCAGCTCTAGTTTAGCCCGGGACAGGGGGCGTTTATCTACCTACGAGCAGTACTTC.

The V and J genes are TRBV10-3 and TRBJ1-2, with D perhaps TRBD1 (5 bases). The CDR3 sequence is 15 residues long. Per germline, CDR1 ENHRY and CDR2 SYGVKD. Trimming cost V 1 base and J 3 bases, with 12 bases left between them. CDR3 region: CAISELEGSDYGYTF. CDR3 bases: TGTGCCATCAGTGAGTTGGAGGGGAGTGACTATGGCTACACCTTC.

V usage is TRBV20-1 and J usage is TRBJ1-2; TRBD1 agrees at 8 bases. The CDR3 extends over 11 amino acids. From germline, CDR1 is DFQATT and CDR2 SNEGSKA (reference sequence). Trimming cost V 6 bases and J 8 bases; bases outside gene matches: 5. This CDR3 reads CSARTGNGYTF. DNA of the CDR3: TGCAGTGCCAGGACAGGGAACGGCTACACCTTC.

The CDR3 DNA is TGTGCCAGCAGGGGGGGAGGACAGGGGCCTTATGGCTACACCTTC. Amino acids: CASRGGGQGPYGYTF. The chain combines TRBV27 with TRBJ1-2; 9 bases map to TRBD1. The V gene's germline CDR1 is MNHEY and CDR2 SMNVEV (reference sequence). The CDR3 length is 15 residues. Trimming removed 6 bases from V and 5 bases from J; junction bases left unmatched: 10.

The J gene is TRBJ1-4, the V gene TRBV10-3; the match to TRBD1 covers 9 bases. This CDR3 is 15 amino acids long. Losses at the gene ends were 6 bases for V and 8 bases for J; bases not matched to a gene: 10. From germline, CDR1 is ENHRY and CDR2 SYGVKD. The DNA for the CDR3 is TGTGCCATCAGGAGGACAGGGGCCAAGGGGGAAAAACTGTTTTTT. Translation gives CAIRRTGAKGEKLFF.

The rearrangement uses TRBV28 and TRBJ1-2, with TRBD1 identical over 7 bases. This CDR3 is 13 amino acids long. CDR1 is MDHEN, CDR2 SYDVKM, per germline. Germline trimming cut 4 bases from V and 4 bases from J; bases unmatched to any gene: 3. The CDR3 DNA is TGTGCCAGCAGTTGGGGACAGTCCTATGGCTACACCTTC. Residues: CASSWGQSYGYTF.

This clone has more than one count but fewer than ten. The rearrangement uses TRBV14 and TRBJ2-5; D uncertain. Trimming removed 1 base from V and 3 bases from J, with 9 bases in between. The length of the CDR3 is 14 residues. Germline CDR1 SGHDN, CDR2 FVKESK. DNA for the CDR3: TGTGCCAGCAGCCAAGCGATAACAGAAGAGACCCAGTACTTC. Translated: CASSQAITEETQYF. The full variable domain, its missing parts supplied by reference TRBV14 and TRBJ2-5, is EAGVTQFPSHSVIEKGQTVTLRCDPISGHDNLYWYRRVMGKEIKFLLHFVKESKQDESGMPNNRFLAERTGGTYSTLKVQPAELEDSGVYFCASSQAITEETQYFGPGTRLLVL.

The chain employs TRBV13 and TRBJ2-3, with 11 positions matching TRBD2. CDR1 and CDR2 (germline): PRHDT, FYEKMQ (reference sequence). J was trimmed by 1 base and V by 3 bases; bases with no gene match: 9. CDR3 length equals 18 residues. The CDR3 DNA follows: TGTGCCAGCAGCTTCCAGATGCTAGCGGGGGGTGGCACAGATACGCAGTATTTT. It encodes CASSFQMLAGGGTDTQYF.

The V gene is TRBV5-8, the J gene TRBJ1-6; D is unresolved. Germline values: CDR1 SGHTS, CDR2 YDEGEE. With 4 bases removed from V and 0 bases from J, the gap between germline ends came to 17 bases. The length of the CDR3 is 18 residues. The CDR3 loop is CASSGAPRGSSYNSPLHF. CDR3 in DNA: TGTGCCAGCAGCGGTGCCCCAAGAGGGAGCTCCTATAATTCACCCCTCCACTTT.

A few counts support this clone. This chain connects TRBV11-2 to TRBJ2-5; no clear D. Germline V gives CDR1 SGHAT, CDR2 FQNNGV. V lost 3 bases, J lost 4 bases, and 21 bases lay in between. CDR3 length: 17 residues. The CDR3: CASSFFDRPGFGETQYF. The CDR3 nucleotides are TGTGCCAGCAGCTTTTTTGATCGGCCAGGCTTTGGAGAGACCCAGTACTTC.

This sequence joins TRBV6-6 and TRBJ2-1, with TRBD2 matching over 8 bases. The CDR3 sequence is 13 residues long. V lost 7 bases, J lost 10 bases, and 9 bases stayed unmatched. CDR1 MNHNY and CDR2 SVGAGI come from the germline V gene (reference sequence). For the CDR3, the DNA is TGTGCCAGCACTACGGACGCGGGGGGAGAGCAGTTCTTC. Residues: CASTTDAGGEQFF.

The chain has TRBV5-1 and TRBJ2-1; a weak D match, TRBD1 (6 bases). The CDR3 runs to 16 residues. The germline V and J ends were trimmed by 0 bases and 8 bases, with 18 bases remaining between them. The V gene's germline CDR1 is SGHRS and CDR2 YFSETQ. The CDR3 DNA sequence: TGCGCCAGCAGCTTGGTCTCCCAGGGGATACAGGATGAGCAGTTCTTC. Residues: CASSLVSQGIQDEQFF.

The chain links TRBV7-9 to TRBJ1-5; a possible D gene is TRBD1 (5 bases). In germline, CDR1 is SEHNR, CDR2 FQNEAQ (reference sequence). V was pared by 5 bases and J by 4 bases, with 18 bases between. The CDR3 is made up of 16 amino acids. The CDR3 spells CASSGGGVGANQPQHF. The CDR3 DNA is TGTGCCAGCAGCGGGGGAGGCGTAGGGGCGAATCAGCCCCAGCATTTT.

The chain carries TRBV7-9 and TRBJ2-7, with D hard to call. There are 16 residues in the CDR3. CDR1 SEHNR and CDR2 FQNEAQ come from the germline V gene (reference sequence). The V end was cut by 3 bases, the J end by 3 bases, with 18 bases between. The CDR3 nucleotides are TGTGCCAGCAGCTTTGTGAGAAAGAACCTCTACTACGAGCAGTACTTC. This sequence encodes CASSFVRKNLYYEQYF.